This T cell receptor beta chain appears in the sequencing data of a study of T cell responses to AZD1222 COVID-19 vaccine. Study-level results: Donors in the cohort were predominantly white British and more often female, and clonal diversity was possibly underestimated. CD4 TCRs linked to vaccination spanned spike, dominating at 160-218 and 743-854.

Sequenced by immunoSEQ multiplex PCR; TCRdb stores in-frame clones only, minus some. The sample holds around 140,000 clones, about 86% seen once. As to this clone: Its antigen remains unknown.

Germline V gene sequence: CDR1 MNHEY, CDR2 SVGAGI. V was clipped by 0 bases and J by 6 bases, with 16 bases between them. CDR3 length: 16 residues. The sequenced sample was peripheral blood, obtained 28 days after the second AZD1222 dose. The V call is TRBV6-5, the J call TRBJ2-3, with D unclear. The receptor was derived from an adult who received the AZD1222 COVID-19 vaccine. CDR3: CASSYSSLLVGDTQYF. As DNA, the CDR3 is TGTGCCAGCAGTTACTCGAGTTTGCTAGTTGGTGATACGCAGTATTTT.